The rows below give T cell receptor beta chains drawn from one sample of a study of shared clonotypes between healthy human individuals. Measured with immunoSEQ multiplex PCR; TCRdb has only the in-frame clones, and not every one. The data contain around 2.3 million clones, about 94% of them singletons. Material: naive CD4+ T cells sorted from blood. These receptors all stem from a man aged 18 to 30 in good health. Each CDR3 is given with its conserved first and last residue. A D gene is named only where the DNA matches it firmly. For some rows the clone size is stated as once, few or many, or as a class when expanded; others skip it.

v_gene: TRBV27
d_gene: TRBD1
abundance: once
j_gene: TRBJ2-7
CDR3aa: CASRPSGTGGEQYF
CDR3nt: TGTGCCAGCAGGCCGTCCGGGACAGGGGGTGAGCAGTACTTC

v_gene: TRBV7-8
d_gene: NA
abundance: NA
j_gene: TRBJ1-2
CDR3aa: CASTPVPSPANYGYTF
CDR3nt: TGTGCCAGCACCCCGGTACCCAGTCCCGCTAACTATGGCTACACCTTC

v_gene: TRBV4-1
d_gene: TRBD2
abundance: NA
j_gene: TRBJ2-1
CDR3aa: CASSVWRGAAYNEQFF
CDR3nt: TGCGCCAGCAGCGTTTGGCGGGGGGCCGCCTACAATGAGCAGTTCTTC

v_gene: TRBV29-1
d_gene: TRBD2
abundance: NA
j_gene: TRBJ2-7
CDR3aa: CSVIPSSGGIVREQYF
CDR3nt: TGCAGCGTCATACCCTCTAGCGGCGGGATAGTGAGGGAGCAGTACTTC

v_gene: TRBV10-1
d_gene: NA
abundance: NA
j_gene: TRBJ2-3
CDR3aa: CASSGSRDTQYF
CDR3nt: TGCGCCAGCAGTGGGTCCCGGGATACGCAGTATTTT

v_gene: TRBV7-2
d_gene: TRBD2
abundance: NA
j_gene: TRBJ2-3
CDR3aa: CASSFLAGGVGTDTQYF
CDR3nt: TGTGCCAGCAGCTTCTTAGCGGGAGGAGTGGGCACAGATACGCAGTATTTT

v_gene: TRBV5-1
d_gene: TRBD1
abundance: NA
j_gene: TRBJ1-2
CDR3aa: CASSGPGQPGKDGYTF
CDR3nt: TGCGCCAGCAGCGGACCGGGACAGCCGGGAAAAGATGGCTACACCTTC

v_gene: TRBV7-9
d_gene: TRBD2
abundance: once
j_gene: TRBJ2-5
CDR3aa: CASSATSGGYQETQYF
CDR3nt: TGTGCCAGCAGCGCCACTAGCGGGGGGTACCAAGAGACCCAGTACTTC

v_gene: TRBV5-1
d_gene: NA
abundance: NA
j_gene: TRBJ1-1
CDR3aa: CASSSTENTEAFF
CDR3nt: TGCGCCAGCAGCTCTACAGAGAACACTGAAGCTTTCTTT

v_gene: TRBV5-1
d_gene: NA
abundance: NA
j_gene: TRBJ2-3
CDR3aa: CASSLVGSSTDTQYF
CDR3nt: TGCGCCAGCAGCTTGGTAGGCTCTAGCACAGATACGCAGTATTTT

v_gene: TRBV7-9
d_gene: NA
abundance: few
j_gene: TRBJ1-2
CDR3aa: CASSHILFGYTF
CDR3nt: TGTGCCAGCAGCCACATTCTTTTTGGCTACACCTTC

v_gene: TRBV19
d_gene: NA
abundance: NA
j_gene: TRBJ1-2
CDR3aa: CASSVASLGYGYTF
CDR3nt: TGTGCCAGTAGTGTCGCCTCCCTCGGCTATGGCTACACCTTC

v_gene: TRBV5-1
d_gene: NA
abundance: NA
j_gene: TRBJ2-7
CDR3aa: CASSLAEVRTARGISYEQYF
CDR3nt: TGCGCCAGCAGCTTGGCCGAGGTCCGGACAGCTCGGGGTATATCCTACGAGCAGTACTTC

v_gene: TRBV19
d_gene: TRBD1
abundance: NA
j_gene: TRBJ2-7
CDR3aa: CASGGPPDRGPNEQYF
CDR3nt: TGTGCCAGTGGGGGCCCCCCGGACAGGGGGCCCAACGAGCAGTACTTC

v_gene: TRBV5-3
d_gene: TRBD2
abundance: NA
j_gene: TRBJ2-3
CDR3aa: CARSWEGLTDTQYF
CDR3nt: TGTGCCAGAAGCTGGGAGGGGCTCACAGATACGCAGTATTTT

v_gene: TRBV27
d_gene: NA
abundance: NA
j_gene: TRBJ1-6
CDR3aa: CASSFLRDAATPLHF
CDR3nt: TGTGCCAGCAGTTTCCTCCGGGATGCTGCTACACCCCTCCACTTT

v_gene: TRBV5-1
d_gene: NA
abundance: NA
j_gene: TRBJ1-5
CDR3aa: CASSLGDFGNQPQHF
CDR3nt: TGCGCCAGCAGCTTGGGGGATTTTGGCAATCAGCCCCAGCATTTT

v_gene: TRBV7-2
d_gene: TRBD1
abundance: NA
j_gene: TRBJ2-1
CDR3aa: CASSRTGGSYNEQFF
CDR3nt: TGTGCCAGCAGCCGGACAGGGGGCTCCTACAATGAGCAGTTCTTC

v_gene: TRBV4-2
d_gene: TRBD1
abundance: NA
j_gene: TRBJ2-1
CDR3aa: CASSQNRGQGYNEQFF
CDR3nt: TGTGCCAGCAGCCAAAATAGGGGACAGGGATACAATGAGCAGTTCTTC

v_gene: TRBV5-6
d_gene: NA
abundance: NA
j_gene: TRBJ2-7
CDR3aa: CASSLQGGAYEQYF
CDR3nt: TGTGCCAGCAGCTTGCAAGGGGGAGCCTACGAGCAGTACTTC

v_gene: TRBV5-1
d_gene: NA
abundance: NA
j_gene: TRBJ2-3
CDR3aa: CASSVQDSSTDTQYF
CDR3nt: TGCGCCAGCAGCGTACAGGATTCTAGCACAGATACGCAGTATTTT

v_gene: TRBV6-5
d_gene: NA
abundance: NA
j_gene: TRBJ1-1
CDR3aa: CASSRQNLNTEAFF
CDR3nt: TGTGCCAGCAGTCGTCAAAACCTGAACACTGAAGCTTTCTTT

v_gene: TRBV10-3
d_gene: NA
abundance: NA
j_gene: TRBJ2-7
CDR3aa: CAISGTYEQYF
CDR3nt: TGTGCCATCAGTGGAACCTACGAGCAGTACTTC

v_gene: TRBV15
d_gene: TRBD1
abundance: NA
j_gene: TRBJ1-1
CDR3aa: CATSSTGGAAFF
CDR3nt: TGTGCCACCAGCAGTACAGGGGGTGCAGCTTTCTTT

v_gene: TRBV29-1
d_gene: NA
abundance: few
j_gene: TRBJ1-1
CDR3aa: CSGGNDLAFF
CDR3nt: TGCAGCGGGGGAAATGATTTGGCTTTCTTT

v_gene: TRBV27
d_gene: TRBD1
abundance: once
j_gene: TRBJ1-2
CDR3aa: CASSRQGLNGYTF
CDR3nt: TGTGCCAGCAGTCGACAGGGGCTTAATGGCTACACCTTC

v_gene: TRBV5-1
d_gene: NA
abundance: NA
j_gene: TRBJ2-6
CDR3aa: CASSLGASGANVLTF
CDR3nt: TGCGCCAGCAGCTTGGGTGCCTCTGGGGCCAACGTCCTGACTTTC

v_gene: TRBV11-2
d_gene: NA
abundance: NA
j_gene: TRBJ2-3
CDR3aa: CASSLNTDTQYF
CDR3nt: TGTGCCAGCAGCTTAAACACAGATACGCAGTATTTT

v_gene: TRBV28
d_gene: NA
abundance: NA
j_gene: TRBJ2-2
CDR3aa: CASGQLNTGELFF
CDR3nt: TGTGCCAGCGGACAGCTGAACACCGGGGAGCTGTTTTTT

v_gene: TRBV28
d_gene: NA
abundance: few
j_gene: TRBJ1-3
CDR3aa: CASSLSSSGNTIYF
CDR3nt: TGTGCCAGCAGTTTATCCAGCTCTGGAAACACCATATATTTT

v_gene: TRBV7-9
d_gene: NA
abundance: NA
j_gene: TRBJ2-7
CDR3aa: CASSLGVTGAYEQYF
CDR3nt: TGTGCCAGCAGCTTAGGGGTAACTGGGGCCTACGAGCAGTACTTC

v_gene: TRBV4-1
d_gene: NA
abundance: NA
j_gene: TRBJ2-3
CDR3aa: CASSQGVVTDTQYF
CDR3nt: TGCGCCAGCAGCCAAGGGGTGGTCACAGATACGCAGTATTTT

v_gene: TRBV5-4
d_gene: NA
abundance: NA
j_gene: TRBJ1-5
CDR3aa: CASSWKGSNQPQHF
CDR3nt: TGTGCCAGCAGCTGGAAGGGAAGCAATCAGCCCCAGCATTTT

v_gene: TRBV5-6
d_gene: TRBD2
abundance: NA
j_gene: TRBJ2-1
CDR3aa: CASSVAGLANEQFF
CDR3nt: TGTGCCAGCAGCGTTGCGGGACTAGCGAATGAGCAGTTCTTC

v_gene: TRBV5-4
d_gene: NA
abundance: few
j_gene: TRBJ1-2
CDR3aa: CASSLTAGVLGYTF
CDR3nt: TGTGCCAGCAGCCTCACGGCCGGAGTCCTTGGCTACACCTTC

v_gene: TRBV5-1
d_gene: TRBD2
abundance: NA
j_gene: TRBJ2-1
CDR3aa: CASSLGGSSYNEQFF
CDR3nt: TGCGCCAGCAGCTTAGGCGGGAGCTCCTACAATGAGCAGTTCTTC

v_gene: TRBV25-1
d_gene: TRBD1
abundance: NA
j_gene: TRBJ1-6
CDR3aa: CASSQTGGASYNSPLHF
CDR3nt: TGTGCCAGCAGTCAGACAGGGGGCGCGTCCTATAATTCACCCCTCCACTTT

v_gene: TRBV10-1
d_gene: NA
abundance: NA
j_gene: TRBJ1-1
CDR3aa: CASSGSGALGNTEAFF
CDR3nt: TGCGCCAGCAGTGGGTCCGGGGCCCTAGGGAACACTGAAGCTTTCTTT

v_gene: TRBV11-2
d_gene: NA
abundance: NA
j_gene: TRBJ2-7
CDR3aa: CASSLGVEQYF
CDR3nt: TGTGCCAGCAGCTTAGGCGTCGAGCAGTACTTC

v_gene: TRBV5-1
d_gene: TRBD1
abundance: NA
j_gene: TRBJ2-2
CDR3aa: CASSSARTGLLAGELFF
CDR3nt: TGCGCCAGCAGCTCGGCCCGGACAGGGCTCCTCGCCGGGGAGCTGTTTTTT

v_gene: TRBV5-1
d_gene: TRBD1
abundance: NA
j_gene: TRBJ1-4
CDR3aa: CASSSLARDRGEKLFF
CDR3nt: TGCGCCAGCAGCTCGCTAGCCCGGGACAGGGGTGAAAAACTGTTTTTT

v_gene: TRBV28
d_gene: NA
abundance: NA
j_gene: TRBJ2-1
CDR3aa: CASPSGGEQFF
CDR3nt: TGTGCCAGCCCAAGCGGCGGGGAGCAGTTCTTC

v_gene: TRBV5-1
d_gene: TRBD2
abundance: NA
j_gene: TRBJ2-2
CDR3aa: CASSSTISGLAGFGELFF
CDR3nt: TGCGCCAGCAGCTCCACGATCTCAGGACTAGCGGGATTCGGGGAGCTGTTTTTT

v_gene: TRBV5-4
d_gene: TRBD2
abundance: NA
j_gene: TRBJ2-5
CDR3aa: CASSLWEGKTQYF
CDR3nt: TGTGCCAGCAGCTTGTGGGAGGGAAAGACCCAGTACTTC

v_gene: TRBV4-1
d_gene: TRBD1
abundance: few
j_gene: TRBJ1-2
CDR3aa: CASSPATGGGYTF
CDR3nt: TGCGCCAGCAGCCCCGCGACAGGGGGCGGCTACACCTTC

v_gene: TRBV6-1
d_gene: NA
abundance: NA
j_gene: TRBJ1-2
CDR3aa: CASSVRVGGSGYTF
CDR3nt: TGTGCCAGCAGTGTAAGGGTGGGAGGTAGTGGCTACACCTTC

v_gene: TRBV9
d_gene: NA
abundance: NA
j_gene: TRBJ1-1
CDR3aa: CASSVVRGGTEAFF
CDR3nt: TGTGCCAGCAGCGTAGTTAGAGGGGGCACTGAAGCTTTCTTT

v_gene: TRBV2
d_gene: TRBD1
abundance: few
j_gene: TRBJ1-4
CDR3aa: CASRGTGATNEKLFF
CDR3nt: TGTGCCAGCAGGGGGACAGGGGCAACTAATGAAAAACTGTTTTTT

v_gene: TRBV20-1
d_gene: NA
abundance: NA
j_gene: TRBJ2-5
CDR3aa: CSATRGETQYF
CDR3nt: TGCAGTGCTACGAGGGGTGAGACCCAGTACTTC

v_gene: TRBV10-2
d_gene: NA
abundance: NA
j_gene: TRBJ2-7
CDR3aa: CASSAYDSPYEQYF
CDR3nt: TGCGCCAGCAGCGCCTATGACAGCCCCTACGAGCAGTACTTC

v_gene: TRBV7-8
d_gene: NA
abundance: NA
j_gene: TRBJ1-1
CDR3aa: CASSSNGRGNTEAFF
CDR3nt: TGTGCCAGCAGCTCAAATGGGAGGGGGAACACTGAAGCTTTCTTT

v_gene: TRBV9
d_gene: NA
abundance: NA
j_gene: TRBJ2-3
CDR3aa: CASSSRASDTDTQYF
CDR3nt: TGTGCCAGCAGCTCCCGGGCTAGCGACACAGATACGCAGTATTTT

v_gene: TRBV11-1
d_gene: NA
abundance: NA
j_gene: TRBJ2-7
CDR3aa: CASSRRWNPYEQYF
CDR3nt: TGTGCCAGCAGCCGCCGGTGGAACCCCTACGAGCAGTACTTC

v_gene: TRBV2
d_gene: TRBD1
abundance: NA
j_gene: TRBJ1-5
CDR3aa: CASRLTGGGSNQPQHF
CDR3nt: TGTGCCAGCAGGCTCACAGGGGGAGGTAGCAATCAGCCCCAGCATTTT

v_gene: TRBV10-1
d_gene: TRBD2
abundance: NA
j_gene: TRBJ2-3
CDR3aa: CASSRTSGGSTDTQYF
CDR3nt: TGCGCCAGCAGTCGGACTAGCGGGGGTAGCACAGATACGCAGTATTTT

v_gene: TRBV19
d_gene: NA
abundance: NA
j_gene: TRBJ2-4
CDR3aa: CASSTGLTGAKNIQYF
CDR3nt: TGTGCCAGTAGTACGGGACTCACTGGGGCCAAAAACATTCAGTACTTC

v_gene: TRBV7-7
d_gene: NA
abundance: NA
j_gene: TRBJ1-1
CDR3aa: CASSLRQKNTEAFF
CDR3nt: TGTGCTAGCAGCTTACGGCAAAAGAACACTGAAGCTTTCTTT

v_gene: TRBV4-2
d_gene: NA
abundance: few
j_gene: TRBJ2-3
CDR3aa: CASSQETDTQYF
CDR3nt: TGTGCCAGCAGCCAAGAAACAGATACGCAGTATTTT